This T cell receptor beta chain was documented in a study of cytomegalovirus exposure and HLA in healthy donors. Study outcomes and limitations: Most TCR beta V segments were productive about 87% or about 30% of the time in an earlier analysis.

About this clone: The antigen remains undetermined.

Trimming removed 0 bases from V and 0 bases from J, with 7 bases in between. Germline CDR1 SGHRS, CDR2 YFSETQ. The CDR3 is made up of 15 amino acids. Both 60 Vbeta primers and 13 Jbeta primers went into the PCR. The table came from immunoSEQ multiplex PCR; TCRdb's copy has only in-frame clones and leaves some out. This sample has roughly 200,000 clones, with around 77% found just once. The V gene is TRBV5-1, the J gene TRBJ1-5; D gene ambiguous. The sequenced sample consisted of PBMCs. The TCR comes from a man aged 55-75 years in good health and CMV-seronegative. The CDR3, as DNA: TGCGCCAGCAGCTTGGACGGTAATAGCAATCAGCCCCAGCATTTT. Amino acid sequence: CASSLDGNSNQPQHF.